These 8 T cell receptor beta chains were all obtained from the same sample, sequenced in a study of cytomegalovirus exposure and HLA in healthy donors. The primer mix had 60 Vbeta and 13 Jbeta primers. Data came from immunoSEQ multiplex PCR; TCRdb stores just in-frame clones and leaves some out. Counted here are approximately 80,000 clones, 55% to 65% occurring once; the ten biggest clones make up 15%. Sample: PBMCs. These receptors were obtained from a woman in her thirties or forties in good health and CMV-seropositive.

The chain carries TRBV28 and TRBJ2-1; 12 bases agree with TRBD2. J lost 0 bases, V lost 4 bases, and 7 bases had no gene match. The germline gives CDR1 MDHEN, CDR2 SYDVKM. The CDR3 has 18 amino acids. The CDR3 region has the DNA TGTGCCAGCAGTTCCCCTAGCGGGAGGGACCCCTCCTACAATGAGCAGTTCTTC. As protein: CASSSPSGRDPSYNEQFF. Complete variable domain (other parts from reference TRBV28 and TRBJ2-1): DVKVTQSSRYLVKRTGEKVFLECVQDMDHENMFWYRQDPGLGLRLIYFSYDVKMKEKGDIPEGYSVSREKKERFSLILESASTNQTSMYLCASSSPSGRDPSYNEQFFGPGTRLTVL.

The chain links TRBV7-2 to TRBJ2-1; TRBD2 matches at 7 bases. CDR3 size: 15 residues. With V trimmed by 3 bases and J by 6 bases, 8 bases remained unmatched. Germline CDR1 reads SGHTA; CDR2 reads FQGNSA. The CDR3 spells CASSFSAGTINEQFF. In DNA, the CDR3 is TGTGCCAGCAGCTTCTCTGCCGGGACTATCAATGAGCAGTTCTTC.

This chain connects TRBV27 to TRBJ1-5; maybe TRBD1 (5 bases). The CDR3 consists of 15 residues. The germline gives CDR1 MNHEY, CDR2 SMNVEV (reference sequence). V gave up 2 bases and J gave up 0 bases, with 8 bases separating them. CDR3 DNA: TGTGCCAGCAGTTTAAGGGGCTATAGCAATCAGCCCCAGCATTTT. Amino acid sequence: CASSLRGYSNQPQHF.

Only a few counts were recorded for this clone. CDR3 sequence: CASSIGLTGTGEPQHF. CDR3 in DNA: TGTGCCAGTAGTATAGGATTGACAGGGACGGGAGAGCCCCAGCATTTT. This sequence joins TRBV19 and TRBJ1-5, with 7 bases fitting TRBD1. Germline trimming cut 1 base from V and 8 bases from J; bases unmatched to any gene: 11. This CDR3 region has 16 residues. Per the germline V gene, CDR1 is LNHDA and CDR2 is SQIVND (reference sequence).

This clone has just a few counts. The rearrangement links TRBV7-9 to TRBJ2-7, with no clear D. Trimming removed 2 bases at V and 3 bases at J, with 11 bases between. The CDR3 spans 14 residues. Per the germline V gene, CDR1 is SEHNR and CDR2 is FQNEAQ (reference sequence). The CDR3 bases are TGTGCCAGCAGCTTACATGGCAGGTTCTACGAGCAGTACTTC. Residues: CASSLHGRFYEQYF.

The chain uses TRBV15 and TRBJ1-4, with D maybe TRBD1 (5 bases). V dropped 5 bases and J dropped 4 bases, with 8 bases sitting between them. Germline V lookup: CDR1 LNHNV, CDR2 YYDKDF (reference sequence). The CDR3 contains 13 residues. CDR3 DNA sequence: TGTGCCACCAGCCAAGACAGTAATGAAAAACTGTTTTTT. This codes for CATSQDSNEKLFF.

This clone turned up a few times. CDR3 region: CASSRGIGFGGANVLTF. The CDR3 DNA reads TGTGCCAGCTCCAGGGGAATCGGTTTTGGAGGGGCCAACGTCCTGACTTTC. The rearrangement joins TRBV18 to TRBJ2-6; weak D call: TRBD1 (6 bases). Germline V lookup: CDR1 KGHSH, CDR2 LQKENI. This CDR3 region has 17 residues. The V gene lost 6 bases and the J gene lost 4 bases, with 19 bases spanning the gap.

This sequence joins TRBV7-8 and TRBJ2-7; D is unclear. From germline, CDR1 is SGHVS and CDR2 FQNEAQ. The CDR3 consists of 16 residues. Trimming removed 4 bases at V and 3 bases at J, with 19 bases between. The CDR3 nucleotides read TGTGCCAGCAGCTCGAAGGAGCAAATATCCTTCTACGAGCAGTACTTC. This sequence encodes CASSSKEQISFYEQYF.